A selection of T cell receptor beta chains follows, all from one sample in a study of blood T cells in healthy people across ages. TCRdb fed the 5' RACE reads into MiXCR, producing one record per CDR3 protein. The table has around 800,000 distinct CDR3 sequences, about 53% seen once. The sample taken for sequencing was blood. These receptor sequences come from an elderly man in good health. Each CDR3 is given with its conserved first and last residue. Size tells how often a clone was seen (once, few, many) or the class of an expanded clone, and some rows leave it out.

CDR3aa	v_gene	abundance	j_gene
CASSPRTSGLTYEQYF	TRBV5-1	-	-
CASRGRVQETQYF	TRBV10-2	once	TRBJ2-5
CASSLGYGADTQYF	TRBV7-2	few	TRBJ2-3
CASSISLPGRSTEQYF	TRBV7-2	-	TRBJ2-7
CASSLVHGTGLVEQYF	TRBV5-6	-	TRBJ2-7
CASSSQGLKERQYF	TRBV6-5	-	TRBJ2-7
CASTVQGWNTEAFF	TRBV12-3/TRBV12-4	-	TRBJ1-1
CASSLAGGSVDEQYF	TRBV5-1	-	TRBJ2-7
CASSVYGCEQFF	TRBV6-1	-	TRBJ2-1
CSAEERKGRSYEQYF	TRBV20-1	-	-
CSAPPLAGSTGHRYAYF	TRBV20-1	once	TRBJ2-3
CASSLRRLAGGRTDTQYF	TRBV7-9	few	TRBJ2-3
CASSTTGQHGYTF	TRBV2	-	TRBJ1-2
CASGLAGGAYNEQFF	TRBV12-5	-	TRBJ2-1
CASSPGPKQYF	TRBV28	few	TRBJ2-7
CASSLAWDYGYTF	TRBV5-1	-	TRBJ1-2
CASSYARFRMDTEAFF	TRBV6-5	-	TRBJ1-1
CASSPAGLAGLVERFF	TRBV12-3/TRBV12-4	-	TRBJ2-1
CASSPTGWGTEAFF	TRBV27	-	TRBJ1-1
CASSLTTDQPQHF	TRBV14	-	TRBJ1-5
CASSLLRGPGTEAFF	TRBV6-2/TRBV6-3	-	TRBJ1-1
CASSSGTGEYNEQYF	TRBV12-3/TRBV12-4	-	TRBJ2-7
CSVAQGLTGREQYF	TRBV29-1	-	TRBJ2-7
CASSSRGVDTQYF	TRBV9	few	TRBJ2-7
CASGPPSSYEQYF	TRBV6-5	few	TRBJ2-7
CASSLAGRAGAYEQYF	TRBV7-2	few	TRBJ2-7
CASSLDLGTNSYEQYF	TRBV5-1	-	TRBJ2-7
CASTQSSGSSYNEQYF	TRBV2	-	-
CATSAGDEGRGYTF	TRBV24-1	few	TRBJ1-2
CACSFTTKRDSEQFF	TRBV12-3/TRBV12-4	-	TRBJ2-1
CSVTGTVNTEAFF	TRBV29-1	few	TRBJ1-1
CASSVVAGDEKLFF	TRBV7-9	-	TRBJ1-4
CASSFQGHEKLFF	TRBV12-3/TRBV12-4	-	TRBJ1-4
CASSPQGEGRNGYTF	TRBV6-6	few	TRBJ1-2
CASSVSSGTQYF	TRBV9	-	TRBJ2-3
CASSVEGREGSEQYF	TRBV9	-	-
CASSLGGARYEQYF	TRBV5-5	-	-
CACSEYRTGGDTQYF	TRBV25-1	-	TRBJ2-3
CASSLEGRAGGDTQYF	TRBV5-1	-	TRBJ2-3
CAIGNLAVNNEQFF	TRBV10-3	-	TRBJ2-1
CASSSGTANEKLFF	TRBV6-2/TRBV6-3	many	TRBJ1-4
CASRAGLAGAGELFF	TRBV6-1	-	TRBJ2-2
CASSVGSNPLEQYF	TRBV9	few	TRBJ2-7
CSFGENIQYF	TRBV29-1	many	TRBJ2-4
CASSGGMLGETQYF	TRBV5-8	-	TRBJ2-5
CASSGWTGLNEQFF	TRBV6-1	-	TRBJ2-1
CASSIAGETANTQYF	TRBV6-1	few	TRBJ2-3
CASSTTVAGVGETQYF	TRBV9	-	-
CATSDSLVTNEQFF	TRBV24-1	few	TRBJ2-1
CASSLRGHSPLHF	TRBV12-3/TRBV12-4	-	TRBJ1-6
CATSRGGRTEAFF	TRBV15	-	TRBJ1-1
CASSLEGARIYEQYF	TRBV28	-	TRBJ2-7